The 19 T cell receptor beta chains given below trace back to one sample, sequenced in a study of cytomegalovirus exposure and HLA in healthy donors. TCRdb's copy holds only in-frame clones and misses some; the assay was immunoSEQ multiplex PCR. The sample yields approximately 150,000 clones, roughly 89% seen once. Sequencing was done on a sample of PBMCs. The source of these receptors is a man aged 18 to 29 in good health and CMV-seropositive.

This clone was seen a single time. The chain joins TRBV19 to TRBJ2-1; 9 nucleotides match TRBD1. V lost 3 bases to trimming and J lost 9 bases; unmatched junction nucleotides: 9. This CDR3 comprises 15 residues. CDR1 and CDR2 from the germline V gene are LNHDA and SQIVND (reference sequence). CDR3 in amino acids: CASSIKTGGSGEQFF. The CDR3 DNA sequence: TGTGCCAGTAGTATCAAGACAGGGGGATCCGGTGAGCAGTTCTTC.

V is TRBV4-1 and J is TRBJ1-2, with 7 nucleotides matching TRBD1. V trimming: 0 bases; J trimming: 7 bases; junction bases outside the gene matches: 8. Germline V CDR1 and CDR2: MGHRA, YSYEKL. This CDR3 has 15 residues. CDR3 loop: CASSQDGTVDSGYTF. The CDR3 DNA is TGCGCCAGCAGCCAAGATGGGACAGTAGACAGTGGCTACACCTTC.

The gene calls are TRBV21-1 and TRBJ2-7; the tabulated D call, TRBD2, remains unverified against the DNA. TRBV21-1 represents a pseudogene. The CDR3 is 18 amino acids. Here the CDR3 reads CASSKGSGGLAESYEQYF. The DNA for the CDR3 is TGTGCCAGCAGCAAAGGAAGCGGAGGTCTAGCGGAGTCGTACGAGCAGTACTTC.

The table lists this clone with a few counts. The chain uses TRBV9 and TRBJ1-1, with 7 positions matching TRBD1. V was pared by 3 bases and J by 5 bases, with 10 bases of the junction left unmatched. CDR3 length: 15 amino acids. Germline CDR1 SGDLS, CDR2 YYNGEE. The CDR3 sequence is CASSAYRQGRTEAFF. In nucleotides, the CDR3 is TGTGCCAGCAGCGCCTATCGACAGGGACGAACTGAAGCTTTCTTT.

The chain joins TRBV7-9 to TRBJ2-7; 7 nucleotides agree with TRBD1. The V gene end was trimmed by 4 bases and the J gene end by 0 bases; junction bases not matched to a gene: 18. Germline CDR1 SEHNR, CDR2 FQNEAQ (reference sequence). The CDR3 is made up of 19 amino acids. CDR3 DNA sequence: TGTGCCAGCAGCTCCTCCCGGACAGGTACTGAGGGAAGCTCCTACGAGCAGTACTTC. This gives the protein CASSSSRTGTEGSSYEQYF.

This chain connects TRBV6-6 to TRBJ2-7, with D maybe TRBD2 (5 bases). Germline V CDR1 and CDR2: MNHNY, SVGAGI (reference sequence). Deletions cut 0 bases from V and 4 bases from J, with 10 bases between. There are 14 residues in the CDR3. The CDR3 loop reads CASSYSEGGYEQYF. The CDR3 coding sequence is TGTGCCAGCAGTTACTCTGAGGGCGGTTACGAGCAGTACTTC.

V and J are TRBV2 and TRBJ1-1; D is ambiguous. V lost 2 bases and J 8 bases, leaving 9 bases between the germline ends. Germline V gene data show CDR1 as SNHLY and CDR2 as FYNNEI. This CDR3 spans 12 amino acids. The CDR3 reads CASSESGEEAFF. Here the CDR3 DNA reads TGTGCCAGCAGTGAATCAGGCGAGGAAGCTTTCTTT. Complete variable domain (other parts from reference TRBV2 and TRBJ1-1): EPEVTQTPSHQVTQMGQEVILRCVPISNHLYFYWYRQILGQKVEFLVSFYNNEISEKSEIFDDQFSVERPDGSNFTLKIRSTKLEDSAMYFCASSESGEEAFFGQGTRLTVV.

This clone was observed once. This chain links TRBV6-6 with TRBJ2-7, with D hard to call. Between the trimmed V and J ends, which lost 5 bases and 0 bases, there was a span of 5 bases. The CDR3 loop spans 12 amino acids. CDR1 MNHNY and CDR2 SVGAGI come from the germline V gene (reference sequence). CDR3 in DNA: TGTGCCAGCAGTCGAGTCTCCTACGAGCAGTACTTC. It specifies CASSRVSYEQYF.

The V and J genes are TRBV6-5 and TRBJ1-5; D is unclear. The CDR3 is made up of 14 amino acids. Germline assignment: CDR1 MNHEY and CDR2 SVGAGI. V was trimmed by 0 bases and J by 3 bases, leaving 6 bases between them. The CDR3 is CASSYSYINQPQHF. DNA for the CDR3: TGTGCCAGCAGTTACTCATACATCAATCAGCCCCAGCATTTT.

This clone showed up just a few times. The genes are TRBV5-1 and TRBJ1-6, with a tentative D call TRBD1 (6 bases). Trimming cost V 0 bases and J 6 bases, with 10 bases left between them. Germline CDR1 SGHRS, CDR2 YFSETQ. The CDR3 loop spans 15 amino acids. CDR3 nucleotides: TGCGCCAGCAGCTTGGCAGGCAGGGGTAATTCACCCCTCCACTTT. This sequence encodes CASSLAGRGNSPLHF.

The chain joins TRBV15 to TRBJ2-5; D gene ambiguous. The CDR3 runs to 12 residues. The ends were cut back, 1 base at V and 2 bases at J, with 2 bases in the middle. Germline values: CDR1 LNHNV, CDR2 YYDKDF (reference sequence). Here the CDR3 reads CATSRVQETQYF. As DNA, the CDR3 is TGTGCCACCAGCAGAGTACAAGAGACCCAGTACTTC.

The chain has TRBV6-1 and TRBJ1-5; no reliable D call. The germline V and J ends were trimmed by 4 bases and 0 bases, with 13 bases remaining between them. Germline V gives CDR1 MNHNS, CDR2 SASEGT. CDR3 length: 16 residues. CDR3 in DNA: TGTGCCAGCAGTGGGTATCCCCACTATAGCAATCAGCCCCAGCATTTT. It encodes CASSGYPHYSNQPQHF.

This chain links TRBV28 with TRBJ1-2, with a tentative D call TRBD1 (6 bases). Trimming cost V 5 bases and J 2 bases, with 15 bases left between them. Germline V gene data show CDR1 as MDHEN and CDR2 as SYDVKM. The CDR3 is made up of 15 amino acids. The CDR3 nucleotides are TGTGCCAGCAGTCCCACATGGGGGGGCAACTATGGCTACACCTTC. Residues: CASSPTWGGNYGYTF.

The CDR3 DNA is TGTGCCAGCAGTTACTCGGGACAGAGCCCCGGGCAGTACTTC. The encoded protein is CASSYSGQSPGQYF. The rearrangement links TRBV6-5 to TRBJ2-7; 7 bases line up with TRBD1. Trimming cost V 0 bases and J 9 bases; bases outside gene matches: 8. The germline V gene has CDR1 MNHEY and CDR2 SVGAGI. The CDR3 is made up of 14 amino acids.

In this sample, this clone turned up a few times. The CDR3 reads CASRRQGEAFF. CDR3 bases: TGTGCCAGTCGGCGACAGGGCGAAGCTTTCTTT. The V call is TRBV19, the J call TRBJ1-1; 7 bases map to TRBD1. V dropped 8 bases and J dropped 8; count of bases not matched to a gene: 5. Germline V gives CDR1 LNHDA, CDR2 SQIVND (reference sequence). The CDR3 length is 11 residues.

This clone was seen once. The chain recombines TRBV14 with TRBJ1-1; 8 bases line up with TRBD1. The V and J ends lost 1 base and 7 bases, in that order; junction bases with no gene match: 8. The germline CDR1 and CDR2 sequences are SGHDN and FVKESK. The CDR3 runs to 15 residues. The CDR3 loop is CASSQAFQGADEAFF. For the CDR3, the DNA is TGTGCCAGCAGCCAAGCTTTTCAGGGGGCTGATGAAGCTTTCTTT.

Here the CDR3 DNA reads TGTGCCAGCAGATGGCTCACGAACACTGAAGCTTTCTTT. Translation: CASRWLTNTEAFF. The chain links TRBV6-1 to TRBJ1-1; no clear D gene. Trimming left V 6 bases short and J 1 base short, with 9 bases between. CDR3 length: 13 amino acids. The germline V gene encodes CDR1 MNHNS and CDR2 SASEGT.

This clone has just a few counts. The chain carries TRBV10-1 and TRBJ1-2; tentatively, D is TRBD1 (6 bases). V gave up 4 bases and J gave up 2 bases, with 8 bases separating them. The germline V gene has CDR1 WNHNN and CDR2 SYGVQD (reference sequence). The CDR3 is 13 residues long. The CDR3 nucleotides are TGCGCCAGCAGTGTAGACAGGAACTATGGCTACACCTTC. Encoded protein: CASSVDRNYGYTF.

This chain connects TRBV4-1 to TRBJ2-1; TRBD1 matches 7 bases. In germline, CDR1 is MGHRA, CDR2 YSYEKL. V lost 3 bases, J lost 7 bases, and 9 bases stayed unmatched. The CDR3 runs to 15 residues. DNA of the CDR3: TGCGCCAGCAGCCACCAAGGGACAGCGGCGAATGAGCAGTTCTTC. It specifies CASSHQGTAANEQFF.